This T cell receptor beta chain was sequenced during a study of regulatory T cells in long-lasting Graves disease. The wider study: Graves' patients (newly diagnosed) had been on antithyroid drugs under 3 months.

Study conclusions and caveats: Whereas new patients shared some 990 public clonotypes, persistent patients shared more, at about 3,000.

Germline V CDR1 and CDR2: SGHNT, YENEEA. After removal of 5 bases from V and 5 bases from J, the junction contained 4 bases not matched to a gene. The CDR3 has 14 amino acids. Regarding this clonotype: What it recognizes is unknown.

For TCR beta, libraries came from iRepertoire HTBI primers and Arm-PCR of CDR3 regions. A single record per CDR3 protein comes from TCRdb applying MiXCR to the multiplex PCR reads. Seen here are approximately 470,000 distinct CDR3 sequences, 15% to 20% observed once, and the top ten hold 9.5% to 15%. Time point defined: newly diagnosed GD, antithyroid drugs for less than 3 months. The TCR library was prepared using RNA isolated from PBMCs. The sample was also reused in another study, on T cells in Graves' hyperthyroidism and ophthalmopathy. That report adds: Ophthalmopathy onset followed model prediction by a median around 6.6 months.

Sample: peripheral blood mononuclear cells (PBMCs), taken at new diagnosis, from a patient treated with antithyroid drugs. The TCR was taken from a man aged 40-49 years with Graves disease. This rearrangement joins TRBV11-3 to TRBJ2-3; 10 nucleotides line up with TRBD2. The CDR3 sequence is CASSVAGGEDTQYF. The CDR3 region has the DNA TGTGCCAGCAGCGTAGCGGGAGGTGAAGATACGCAGTATTTT.